A single sample gave rise to the 30 T cell receptor beta chains below, sequenced in a study of blood T cell repertoires in COVID-19. TCRdb keeps only in-frame clones here, not all; method: immunoSEQ multiplex PCR. Among about 250,000 clones listed, more than 75% were seen once. The sequencing input was peripheral blood. These receptors all come from a woman aged 60-75 years who had recovered from COVID-19.

The genes are TRBV28 and TRBJ2-2, with a weak D call TRBD2 (6 bases). CDR1 and CDR2 (germline): MDHEN, SYDVKM. The CDR3 loop spans 16 amino acids. Trimming stripped 6 bases from V and 1 base from J, with 15 bases between. CDR3 protein: CASRPTSPRNTGELFF. The CDR3 coding sequence is TGTGCCAGCAGGCCCACTAGCCCGAGGAACACCGGGGAGCTGTTTTTT. The whole variable domain, filled in from reference TRBV28 and TRBJ2-2, reads DVKVTQSSRYLVKRTGEKVFLECVQDMDHENMFWYRQDPGLGLRLIYFSYDVKMKEKGDIPEGYSVSREKKERFSLILESASTNQTSMYLCASRPTSPRNTGELFFGEGSRLTVL.

The chain couples TRBV7-9 to TRBJ2-7; TRBD1 aligns across 9 bases. The CDR3 is made up of 15 amino acids. CDR1 SEHNR and CDR2 FQNEAQ come from the germline V gene (reference sequence). The V segment lost 5 bases and the J segment 3 bases; nucleotides outside the gene matches: 8. The CDR3, as DNA: TGTGCCAGCAGCCCAGACAGGGGGGCCGTCTACGAGCAGTACTTC. This encodes CASSPDRGAVYEQYF.

This rearrangement joins TRBV9 to TRBJ1-1, with TRBD1 matching 7 bases. The CDR3 spans 13 residues. V dropped 0 bases and J dropped 6; count of bases not matched to a gene: 2. The V gene's germline CDR1 is SGDLS and CDR2 YYNGEE. The CDR3 DNA reads TGTGCCAGCAGCGTAGACACAGGGGCTGAAGCTTTCTTT. Protein product: CASSVDTGAEAFF.

This clone was seen only a few times. The chain uses TRBV5-6 and TRBJ1-5; 7 positions match TRBD1. V shed 3 bases, J shed 2 bases, and the junction held 11 bases outside the gene matches. Germline CDR1 SGHDT, CDR2 YYEEEE. This CDR3 is 17 amino acids long. The CDR3 spells CASSSYYRGTGNQPQHF. The CDR3 region has the DNA TGTGCCAGCAGCTCCTACTACAGGGGTACGGGCAATCAGCCCCAGCATTTT.

The genes are TRBV2 and TRBJ1-4; 7 positions match TRBD1. The V and J ends lost 6 bases and 4 bases, in that order; junction bases with no gene match: 2. Germline V gene lookup returns CDR1 SNHLY and CDR2 FYNNEI. The CDR3 covers 13 residues. For the CDR3, the DNA is TGTGCCAGCAGCGGGGACAGTAATGAAAAACTGTTTTTT. Amino acid sequence: CASSGDSNEKLFF.

The chain employs TRBV7-2 and TRBJ1-2; a possible D gene is TRBD1 (5 bases). Germline V CDR1 and CDR2: SGHTA, FQGNSA. The CDR3 contains 13 residues. V lost 1 base and J 4 bases, leaving 7 bases between the germline ends. CDR3 in DNA: TGTGCCAGCAGCTTAGGGACAAGCTATGGCTACACCTTC. The encoded protein is CASSLGTSYGYTF.

V is TRBV9 and J is TRBJ1-2, with 8 bases matching TRBD1. J was trimmed by 7 bases and V by 0 bases; bases with no gene match: 5. The CDR3 has 14 amino acids. Germline V gene data show CDR1 as SGDLS and CDR2 as YYNGEE. DNA of the CDR3: TGTGCCAGCAGCGTAGGGGACAGGATAGGTGGCTACACCTTC. Its translation: CASSVGDRIGGYTF.

The genes are TRBV5-1 and TRBJ2-3; weak D call: TRBD2 (6 bases). This CDR3 is built from 18 residues. Looked up from germline, CDR1 is SGHRS and CDR2 is YFSETQ. V was pared by 1 base and J by 3 bases, with 21 bases between. The CDR3: CASSLSPGEKTPTDTQYF. The CDR3 nucleotides are TGCGCCAGCAGCTTGTCTCCGGGGGAAAAGACACCTACAGATACGCAGTATTTT.

This chain joins TRBV6-5 and TRBJ1-3; D gene ambiguous. The CDR3 is made up of 13 amino acids. Trimming pared 5 bases from V and 4 bases from J, leaving 9 bases between. From germline, CDR1 is MNHEY and CDR2 SVGAGI. The CDR3 DNA reads TGTGCCAGCAGTCAGGACTTCGGAAACACCATATATTTT. Amino acids: CASSQDFGNTIYF.

The V call is TRBV19, the J call TRBJ1-3; D remains ambiguous. Germline V gives CDR1 LNHDA, CDR2 SQIVND (reference sequence). The CDR3 spans 14 residues. V lost 6 bases and J lost 3, with 12 bases in between. The CDR3 DNA follows: TGTGCCAGTAGCTACGACCGGGATGGAAACACCATATATTTT. Translated: CASSYDRDGNTIYF.

This rearrangement joins TRBV18 to TRBJ1-2; 8 bases align to TRBD1. The CDR3 totals 15 residues. V shed 5 bases, J shed 5 bases, and the junction held 10 bases outside the gene matches. The germline CDR1 and CDR2 sequences are KGHSH and LQKENI. CDR3 bases: TGTGCCAGCTCATCTACTCCGACAGGGGATTATGGCTACACCTTC. It translates to CASSSTPTGDYGYTF.

The chain combines TRBV28 with TRBJ1-4; TRBD1 agrees at 9 bases. Losses at the gene ends were 4 bases for V and 8 bases for J; bases not matched to a gene: 8. Germline values: CDR1 MDHEN, CDR2 SYDVKM. The CDR3 spans 15 residues. CDR3 in amino acids: CASSSYRDRDEKLFF. The CDR3 DNA reads as TGTGCCAGCAGTTCCTACAGGGACAGGGACGAAAAACTGTTTTTT.

CDR3 coding DNA: TGTGCCAGCTCACAGTCGACAGTTACGAACACTGAAGCTTTCTTT. Encoded protein: CASSQSTVTNTEAFF. This sequence joins TRBV18 and TRBJ1-1, with a tentative D call TRBD1 (5 bases). The CDR3 loop spans 15 amino acids. V shed 4 bases and J shed 1 base, with 13 bases lying between them. Germline CDR1 KGHSH, CDR2 LQKENI.

This sequence joins TRBV28 and TRBJ2-7; 9 bases are shared with TRBD1. This CDR3 is 15 amino acids long. J gave up 1 base and V 6 bases, and 7 bases lay outside the gene matches. CDR1 MDHEN and CDR2 SYDVKM come from the germline V gene. CDR3 bases: TGTGCCAGCAGCCGTGGAGGGACAGGGTCCTACGAGCAGTACTTC. The encoded protein is CASSRGGTGSYEQYF.

The V gene is TRBV12-3 or TRBV12-4, the J gene TRBJ1-5; D not resolved. CDR3 length: 12 amino acids. V lost 3 bases and J 6 bases, leaving 6 bases between the germline ends. CDR3 sequence: CASSFSTQPQHF. The CDR3 coding sequence is TGTGCCAGCAGTTTTTCTACTCAGCCCCAGCATTTT.

The V and J genes are TRBV5-1 and TRBJ2-2; 10 bases agree with TRBD1. V shed 5 bases and J 4 bases; nucleotides not matched to a gene: 5. Germline V gene data show CDR1 as SGHRS and CDR2 as YFSETQ. This CDR3 comprises 15 residues. The CDR3 here is CASSPGTGVTGELFF. CDR3 DNA sequence: TGCGCCAGCAGTCCCGGGACAGGGGTCACCGGGGAGCTGTTTTTT.

The V gene is TRBV6-5, the J gene TRBJ1-4; D might be TRBD1 (6 bases). This CDR3 is built from 13 residues. Trimming shortened V by 8 bases and J by 4 bases, and 11 bases separated the two germline ends. In germline, CDR1 is MNHEY, CDR2 SVGAGI. The CDR3 DNA reads as TGTGCCAGCTCCAGGGGCCTTAATGAAAAACTGTTTTTT. Translating it yields CASSRGLNEKLFF.

The chain couples TRBV3-1 (or the pseudogene TRBV3-2) to TRBJ1-5, with 9 bases that match TRBD1. The CDR3 is made up of 20 amino acids. V trimming: 4 bases; J trimming: 0 bases; junction bases outside the gene matches: 16. Germline CDR1 and CDR2: LGHDT and YNNKEL (reference sequence). The chain's CDR3 is CASSRGHRGLGPYSNQPQHF. CDR3 nucleotides: TGTGCCAGCAGCCGAGGCCACAGGGGGCTTGGGCCGTATAGCAATCAGCCCCAGCATTTT.

The CDR3 DNA is TGTGCCACCTGCACAGGGGGCTCCGGAAACACCATATATTTT. It encodes CATCTGGSGNTIYF. The chain employs TRBV19 and TRBJ1-3; 9 bases fit TRBD1. Per germline, CDR1 LNHDA and CDR2 SQIVND (reference sequence). The V segment lost 10 bases and the J segment 4 bases; nucleotides outside the gene matches: 8. The CDR3 covers 14 residues.

This clone is a singleton in its sample. The CDR3 here is CSVPLLSDNQETQYF. CDR3 bases: TGCAGCGTCCCCCTCCTATCAGACAACCAAGAGACCCAGTACTTC. The chain is built from TRBV29-1 and TRBJ2-5; D is unresolved. The CDR3 spans 15 residues. The ends were cut back, 6 bases at V and 0 bases at J, with 17 bases in the middle. The germline CDR1 and CDR2 sequences are SQVTM and ANQGSEA.

The V call is TRBV7-6, the J call TRBJ2-3, with 9 bases lining up with TRBD2. Germline loops: CDR1 SGHVS, CDR2 FNYEAQ. V lost 1 base to trimming and J lost 7 bases; unmatched junction nucleotides: 6. The CDR3 is made up of 15 amino acids. The CDR3 DNA follows: TGTGCCAGCAGCTTAGATGTGGCGGGGGGGTATACGCAGTATTTT. Translating it yields CASSLDVAGGYTQYF.

The rearrangement uses TRBV13 and TRBJ2-7; TRBD1 might be the D (5 bases). The CDR3 length is 15 residues. Germline CDR1 reads PRHDT; CDR2 reads FYEKMQ (reference sequence). Trimming removed 6 bases at V and 2 bases at J, with 17 bases between. The CDR3 sequence is CASRFMGTGAYEQYF. CDR3 sequence (DNA): TGTGCCAGCAGGTTCATGGGTACAGGAGCCTACGAGCAGTACTTC.

The rearrangement joins TRBV27 to TRBJ1-1; D not certain. The V and J ends lost 3 bases and 1 base respectively, with 6 bases between them. The CDR3 covers 13 residues. Per the germline V gene, CDR1 is MNHEY and CDR2 is SMNVEV (reference sequence). The CDR3 DNA is TGTGCCAGCAGTTTCGGTGAGAACACTGAAGCTTTCTTT. Protein sequence: CASSFGENTEAFF.

CDR3 region: CASSQASGRGSQFF. The CDR3, as DNA: TGTGCCAGCAGCCAAGCGTCCGGGCGGGGCAGCCAGTTCTTC. This chain connects TRBV3-1 (or the pseudogene TRBV3-2) to TRBJ2-1; D possibly corresponds to TRBD2 (6 bases). With 1 base removed from V and 13 bases from J, the gap between germline ends came to 17 bases. The germline V gene encodes CDR1 LGHDT and CDR2 YNNKEL (reference sequence). This CDR3 region has 14 residues.

The rearrangement joins TRBV27 to TRBJ1-2; D unclear. CDR3 size: 14 residues. Trimming pared 3 bases from V and 4 bases from J, leaving 12 bases between. Germline V gene lookup returns CDR1 MNHEY and CDR2 SMNVEV (reference sequence). CDR3 protein: CASSFSQQFYGYTF. CDR3 nucleotide sequence: TGTGCCAGCAGTTTTTCCCAACAGTTCTATGGCTACACCTTC.

The chain recombines TRBV19 with TRBJ2-5, with 8 bases matching TRBD1. This CDR3 region has 17 residues. The germline V gene encodes CDR1 LNHDA and CDR2 SQIVND (reference sequence). V dropped 3 bases and J dropped 2; count of bases not matched to a gene: 11. This chain's CDR3 is CASSMDGRGQGQETQYF. As DNA, the CDR3 is TGTGCCAGTAGTATGGATGGTCGCGGACAGGGACAAGAGACCCAGTACTTC.

V gene TRBV14 combines with J gene TRBJ1-2; a weak D match, TRBD1 (5 bases). CDR3 length: 15 residues. Germline CDR1 SGHDN, CDR2 FVKESK. Trimming left V 4 bases short and J 4 bases short, with 16 bases between. The DNA of the CDR3 is TGTGCCAGCAGCCGCTCCGGGGGGGTTGGCTATGGCTACACCTTC. This translates into CASSRSGGVGYGYTF. Complete variable domain (other parts from reference TRBV14 and TRBJ1-2): EAGVTQFPSHSVIEKGQTVTLRCDPISGHDNLYWYRRVMGKEIKFLLHFVKESKQDESGMPNNRFLAERTGGTYSTLKVQPAELEDSGVYFCASSRSGGVGYGYTFGSGTRLTVV.

The chain has TRBV6-2 or TRBV6-3 and TRBJ2-3; 9 bases match TRBD2. Germline loops: CDR1 MNHEY, CDR2 SVGEGT. The CDR3 extends over 16 amino acids. V lost 6 bases, J lost 6 bases, and 13 bases stayed unmatched. The CDR3 here is CASSPLASGVPDTQYF. The CDR3 DNA reads as TGTGCCAGCAGCCCCCTGGCTAGCGGGGTCCCGGATACGCAGTATTTT.

The genes are TRBV5-4 and TRBJ1-4; the match to TRBD1 covers 9 bases. The CDR3 is made up of 17 amino acids. Germline values: CDR1 SGHNT, CDR2 YYREEE (reference sequence). Trimming removed 4 bases from V and 0 bases from J; junction bases left unmatched: 7. For the CDR3, the DNA is TGTGCCAGCAGCCGATTGACAGGGGGAACAACTAATGAAAAACTGTTTTTT. The encoded protein is CASSRLTGGTTNEKLFF.

The chain links TRBV9 to TRBJ2-3, with D possibly TRBD2 on 7 matching bases. Germline-derived CDR1 and CDR2 are SGDLS and YYNGEE. V dropped 1 base and J dropped 0 bases, with 9 bases sitting between them. CDR3 length: 15 residues. CDR3 in DNA: TGTGCCAGCAGCGTACGGGGGGCTAGCACAGATACGCAGTATTTT. This sequence encodes CASSVRGASTDTQYF.